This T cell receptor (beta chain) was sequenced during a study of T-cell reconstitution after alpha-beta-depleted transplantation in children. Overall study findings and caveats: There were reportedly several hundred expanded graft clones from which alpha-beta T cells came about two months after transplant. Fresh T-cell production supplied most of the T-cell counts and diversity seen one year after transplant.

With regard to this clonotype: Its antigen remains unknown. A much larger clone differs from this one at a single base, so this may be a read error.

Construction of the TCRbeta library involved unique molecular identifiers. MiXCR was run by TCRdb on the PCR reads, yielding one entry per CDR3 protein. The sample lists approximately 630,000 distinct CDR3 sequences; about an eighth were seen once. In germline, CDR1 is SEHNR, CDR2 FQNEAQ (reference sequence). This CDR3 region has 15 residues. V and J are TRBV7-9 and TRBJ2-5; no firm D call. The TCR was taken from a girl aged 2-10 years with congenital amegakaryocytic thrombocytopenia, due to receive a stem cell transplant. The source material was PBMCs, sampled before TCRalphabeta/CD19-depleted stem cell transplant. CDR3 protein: CASGFTIAGQETQYF. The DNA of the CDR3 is TGTGCCAGCGGCTTTACAATTGCCGGCCAAGAGACCCAGTACTTC.